This TCR beta chain originates from a study of CD8+ T cells in alopecia areata. Study context: Twice a day, 5 to 10 mg of oral tofacitinib was administered to treated patients. The protocol delivered tofacitinib for 6 to 18 months, then withdrew it for 6 months.

General study findings and limits: In lesional scalp, particularly from alopecia totalis/universalis, clonality was higher than in normal scalp. Among the cells sequenced in scalp samples are also the resident alphabeta T cells of normal skin.

Collection of lesional scalp punch biopsies and peripheral blood was performed in alopecia areata patients. A remark on this clone: What it binds is unknown.

Germline assignment: CDR1 SNHLY and CDR2 FYNNEI. This CDR3 has 10 residues. The V gene lost 3 bases and the J gene lost 6 bases, with 3 bases spanning the gap. TCR sequencing used cDNA made by reverse transcription of extracted RNA. Here immunoSEQ multiplex PCR was the method, and the copy in TCRdb shows in-frame clones only, minus some. The sample consists of just over 5,500 clones, around three fifths of them appearing once. The clonotype originates from a human donor with alopecia areata. The source material was skin, sampled at week 0. The chain recombines TRBV2 with TRBJ2-7; D is unresolved. For the CDR3, the DNA is TGTGCCAGCAGTGACAGCGAGCAGTACTTC. Translation: CASSDSEQYF.